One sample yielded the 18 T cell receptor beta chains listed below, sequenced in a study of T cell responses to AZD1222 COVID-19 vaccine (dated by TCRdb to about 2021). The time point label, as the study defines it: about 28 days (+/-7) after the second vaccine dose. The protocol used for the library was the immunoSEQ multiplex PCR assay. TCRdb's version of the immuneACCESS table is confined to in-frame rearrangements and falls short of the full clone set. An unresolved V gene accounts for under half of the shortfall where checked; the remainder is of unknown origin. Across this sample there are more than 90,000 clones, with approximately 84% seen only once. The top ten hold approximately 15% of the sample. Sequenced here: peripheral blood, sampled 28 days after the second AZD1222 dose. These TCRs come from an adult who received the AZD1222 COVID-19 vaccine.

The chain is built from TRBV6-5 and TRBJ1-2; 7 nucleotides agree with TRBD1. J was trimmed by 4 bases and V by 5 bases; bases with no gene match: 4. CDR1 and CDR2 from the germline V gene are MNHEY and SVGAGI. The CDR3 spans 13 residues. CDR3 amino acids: CASSPGGGYGYTF. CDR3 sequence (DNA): TGTGCCAGCAGTCCAGGGGGTGGCTATGGCTACACCTTC.

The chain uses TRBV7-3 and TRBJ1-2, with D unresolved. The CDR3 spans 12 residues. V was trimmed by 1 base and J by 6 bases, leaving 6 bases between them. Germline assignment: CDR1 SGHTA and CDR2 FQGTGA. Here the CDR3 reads CASSLNWDGYTF. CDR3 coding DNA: TGTGCCAGCAGCTTAAATTGGGATGGCTACACCTTC.

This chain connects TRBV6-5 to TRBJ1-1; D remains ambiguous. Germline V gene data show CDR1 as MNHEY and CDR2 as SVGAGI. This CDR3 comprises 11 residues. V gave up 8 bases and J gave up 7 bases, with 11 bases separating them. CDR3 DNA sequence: TGTGCCAGCCTCGGACCCCGTGAAGCTTTCTTT. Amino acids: CASLGPREAFF.

This CDR3 reads CASSQSSAGSYEQYF. DNA of the CDR3: TGTGCCAGCAGCCAATCTTCTGCTGGGTCCTACGAGCAGTACTTC. The V gene is TRBV16, the J gene TRBJ2-7; D remains unclear. CDR1 KGHSY and CDR2 FQNENV come from the germline V gene. Trimming stripped 0 bases from V and 1 base from J, with 10 bases between. The CDR3 extends over 15 amino acids.

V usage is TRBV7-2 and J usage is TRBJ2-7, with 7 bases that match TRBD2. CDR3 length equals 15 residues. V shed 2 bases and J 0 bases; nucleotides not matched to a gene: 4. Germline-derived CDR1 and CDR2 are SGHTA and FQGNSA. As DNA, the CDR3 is TGTGCCAGCAGCTTACAAGCGGGGACCTCCTACGAGCAGTACTTC. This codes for CASSLQAGTSYEQYF.

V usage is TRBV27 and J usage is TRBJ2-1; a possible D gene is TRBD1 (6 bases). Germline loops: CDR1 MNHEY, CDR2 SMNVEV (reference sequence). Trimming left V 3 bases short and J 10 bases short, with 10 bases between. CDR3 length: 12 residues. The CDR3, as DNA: TGTGCCAGCAGTTTCCCCCAGGGGGAGCAGTTCTTC. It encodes CASSFPQGEQFF.

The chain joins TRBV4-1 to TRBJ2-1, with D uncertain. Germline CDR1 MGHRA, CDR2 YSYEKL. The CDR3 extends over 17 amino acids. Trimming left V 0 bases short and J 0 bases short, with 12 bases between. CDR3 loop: CASSQEGLGSSYNEQFF. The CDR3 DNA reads TGCGCCAGCAGCCAAGAAGGCCTCGGAAGCTCCTACAATGAGCAGTTCTTC.

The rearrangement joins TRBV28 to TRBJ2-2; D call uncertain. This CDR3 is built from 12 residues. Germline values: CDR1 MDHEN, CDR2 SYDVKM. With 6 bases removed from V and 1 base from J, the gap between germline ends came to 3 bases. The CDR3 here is CASSLNTGELFF. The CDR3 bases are TGTGCCAGCAGCCTGAACACCGGGGAGCTGTTTTTT.

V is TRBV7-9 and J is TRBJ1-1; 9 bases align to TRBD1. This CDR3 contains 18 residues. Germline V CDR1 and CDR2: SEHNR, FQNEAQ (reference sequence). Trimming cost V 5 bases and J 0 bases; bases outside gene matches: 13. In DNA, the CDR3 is TGTGCCAGCAGCCCCAGGGGACAGGGACATTCCCTGAACACTGAAGCTTTCTTT. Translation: CASSPRGQGHSLNTEAFF.

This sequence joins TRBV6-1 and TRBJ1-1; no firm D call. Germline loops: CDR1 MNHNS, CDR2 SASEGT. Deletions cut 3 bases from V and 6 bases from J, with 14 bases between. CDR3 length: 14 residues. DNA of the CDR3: TGTGCCAGCAGTGATTTAAACAGCCGTTCTGAAGCTTTCTTT. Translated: CASSDLNSRSEAFF.

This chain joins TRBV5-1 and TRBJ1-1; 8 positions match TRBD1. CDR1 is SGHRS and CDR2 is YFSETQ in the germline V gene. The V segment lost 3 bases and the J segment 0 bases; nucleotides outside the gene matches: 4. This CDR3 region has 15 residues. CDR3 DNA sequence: TGCGCCAGCAGCTGGGACAGGACCATGAACACTGAAGCTTTCTTT. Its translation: CASSWDRTMNTEAFF.

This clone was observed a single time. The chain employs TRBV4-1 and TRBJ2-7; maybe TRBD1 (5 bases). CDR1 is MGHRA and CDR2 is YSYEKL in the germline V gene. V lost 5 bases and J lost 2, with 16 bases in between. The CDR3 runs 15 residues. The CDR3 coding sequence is TGCGCCAGCAGCTATAACCTTCAGGGAACCTACGAGCAGTACTTC. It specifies CASSYNLQGTYEQYF.

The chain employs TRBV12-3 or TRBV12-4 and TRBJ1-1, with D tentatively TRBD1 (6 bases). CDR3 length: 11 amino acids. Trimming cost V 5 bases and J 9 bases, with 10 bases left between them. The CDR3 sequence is CASSQGLQAFF. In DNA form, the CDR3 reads TGTGCCAGCAGTCAGGGGTTACAAGCTTTCTTT.

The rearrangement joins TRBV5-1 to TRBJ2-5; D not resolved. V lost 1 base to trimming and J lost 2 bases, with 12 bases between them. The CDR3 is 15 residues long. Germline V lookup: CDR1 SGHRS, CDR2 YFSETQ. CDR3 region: CASSLNELQQETQYF. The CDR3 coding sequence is TGCGCCAGCAGCTTGAATGAGTTACAGCAAGAGACCCAGTACTTC.

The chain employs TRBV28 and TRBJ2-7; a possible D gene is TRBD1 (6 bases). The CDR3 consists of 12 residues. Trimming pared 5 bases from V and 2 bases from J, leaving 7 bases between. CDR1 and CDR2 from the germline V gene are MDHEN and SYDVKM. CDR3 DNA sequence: TGTGCCAGCAGTCGGACAGCCTACGAGCAGTACTTC. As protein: CASSRTAYEQYF.

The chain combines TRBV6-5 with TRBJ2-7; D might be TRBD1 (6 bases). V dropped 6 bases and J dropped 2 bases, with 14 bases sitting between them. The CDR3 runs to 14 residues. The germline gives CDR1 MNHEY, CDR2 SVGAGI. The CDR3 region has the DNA TGTGCCAGCAGCCGGACAGTTACGGCCTACGAGCAGTACTTC. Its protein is CASSRTVTAYEQYF.

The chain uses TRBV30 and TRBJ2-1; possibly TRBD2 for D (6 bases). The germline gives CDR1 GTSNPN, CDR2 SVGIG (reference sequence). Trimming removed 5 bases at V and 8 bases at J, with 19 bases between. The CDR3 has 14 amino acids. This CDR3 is CAWRAGPYGDEQFF. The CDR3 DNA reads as TGTGCCTGGCGGGCGGGACCTTACGGCGATGAGCAGTTCTTC.

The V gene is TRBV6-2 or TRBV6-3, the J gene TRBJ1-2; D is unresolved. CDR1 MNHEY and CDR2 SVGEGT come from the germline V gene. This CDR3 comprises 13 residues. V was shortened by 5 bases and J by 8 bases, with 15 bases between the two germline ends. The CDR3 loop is CASSTAGYQGYTF. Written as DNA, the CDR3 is TGTGCCAGCAGTACAGCGGGTTATCAAGGCTACACCTTC.